This paragraph reports one T cell receptor beta chain. The method was immunoSEQ multiplex PCR; TCRdb's version includes in-frame clones alone and lacks a portion of them. The sample includes 250,000 or so clones, roughly 88% of them seen just once. These data belong to a study of blood T cell repertoires in COVID-19. The overall study: Samples came from the United States, Italy and Spain, spanning acute and convalescent COVID-19. PBMCs, B-cell-depleted T cells, or T cells were the source of the cDNA or gDNA that made up the material.

The TCR comes from an elderly man with acute or convalescent COVID-19. Sample: peripheral blood.

CDR3 DNA: TGTGCCAGCAGCTTTCAAAGCGGGGGGGCCTACAATGAGCAGTTCTTC. Amino acids: CASSFQSGGAYNEQFF. This sequence joins TRBV7-2 and TRBJ2-1; 10 bases are shared with TRBD2. Trimming removed 3 bases from V and 2 bases from J; junction bases left unmatched: 4. Germline V lookup: CDR1 SGHTA, CDR2 FQGNSA. The CDR3 contains 16 residues. The complete variable domain, with remaining parts taken from reference TRBV7-2 and TRBJ2-1, reads GAGVSQSPSNKVTEKGKDVELRCDPISGHTALYWYRQSLGQGLEFLIYFQGNSAPDKSGLPSDRFSAERTGGSVSTLTIQRTQQEDSAVYLCASSFQSGGAYNEQFFGPGTRLTVL.